Following are 29 T cell receptor beta chains from one sample sequenced in a study of OX40 agonist ivuxolimab in advanced cancers. Sequencing was performed with immunoSEQ multiplex PCR; in TCRdb, only in-frame clones are kept and a portion is missing. Among 90,000 to 100,000 clones listed, 80% to 90% were seen once. The sequencing used CD4+ or CD8+ T cells sorted from blood, collected in a trial of the OX40 agonist ivuxolimab. The receptors were sampled from an adult with an advanced solid tumor such as melanoma, head and neck, liver or kidney cancer.

The rearrangement joins TRBV5-4 to TRBJ2-3, with D possibly being TRBD1 (5 bases). Germline V lookup: CDR1 SGHNT, CDR2 YYREEE (reference sequence). The V end was cut by 0 bases, the J end by 4 bases, with 9 bases between. The length of the CDR3 is 14 residues. The chain's CDR3 is CASSLAGLADTQYF. The CDR3 DNA sequence: TGTGCCAGCAGCTTGGCAGGGCTGGCAGATACGCAGTATTTT.

This clone was seen a handful of times. The rearrangement uses TRBV7-3 and TRBJ2-2; D unresolved. V lost 2 bases to trimming and J lost 4 bases, with 14 bases between them. The CDR3 covers 16 residues. Looked up from germline, CDR1 is SGHTA and CDR2 is FQGTGA. CDR3 DNA sequence: TGTGCCAGCAGCTTACAGGCTAGAAAGGGCACCGGGGAGCTGTTTTTT. This encodes CASSLQARKGTGELFF.

V usage is TRBV29-1 and J usage is TRBJ2-2, with a possible D match to TRBD2 (5 bases). V was clipped by 6 bases and J by 3 bases, with 14 bases between them. CDR3 length: 14 amino acids. Germline loops: CDR1 SQVTM, CDR2 ANQGSEA. CDR3 nucleotides: TGCAGCGTCCACAAACGGGGAGACACCGGGGAGCTGTTTTTT. Translating it yields CSVHKRGDTGELFF.

V is TRBV19 and J is TRBJ1-5; the match to TRBD1 covers 7 bases. This CDR3 region has 15 residues. V gave up 5 bases and J gave up 4 bases; unmatched junction bases: 8. Germline V gene sequence: CDR1 LNHDA, CDR2 SQIVND (reference sequence). CDR3 nucleotide sequence: TGTGCCAGTAGTCGGGGGGGACAGAATAATCAGCCCCAGCATTTT. Amino acid sequence: CASSRGGQNNQPQHF.

The DNA of the CDR3 is TGTGCCAGCAGCTTTTTCCGGAGGGGGACTAATGAAAAACTGTTTTTT. Protein product: CASSFFRRGTNEKLFF. This sequence joins TRBV7-2 and TRBJ1-4, with D perhaps matching TRBD1 (6 bases). This CDR3 has 16 amino acids. Germline V gives CDR1 SGHTA, CDR2 FQGNSA. With 3 bases removed from V and 2 bases from J, the gap between germline ends came to 13 bases.

The V gene is TRBV7-9, the J gene TRBJ1-5, with TRBD1 matching 7 bases. J was trimmed by 0 bases and V by 1 base; bases with no gene match: 6. This CDR3 comprises 17 residues. Looked up from germline, CDR1 is SEHNR and CDR2 is FQNEAQ (reference sequence). For the CDR3, the DNA is TGTGCCAGCAGCTTAGGGACAGGTTCTAATAGCAATCAGCCCCAGCATTTT. This gives the protein CASSLGTGSNSNQPQHF.

The chain combines TRBV11-2 with TRBJ1-6, with D possibly TRBD1 on 5 matching bases. The germline V gene encodes CDR1 SGHAT and CDR2 FQNNGV. The V gene lost 5 bases and the J gene lost 10 bases, with 15 bases spanning the gap. There are 14 residues in the CDR3. Here the CDR3 DNA reads TGTGCCAGCAGCCTGGGGGTTGGCCACTCACCCCTCCACTTT. Translated, it gives CASSLGVGHSPLHF. The whole variable domain, remainder taken from reference TRBV11-2 and TRBJ1-6, is EAGVAQSPRYKIIEKRQSVAFWCNPISGHATLYWYQQILGQGPKLLIQFQNNGVVDDSQLPKDRFSAERLKGVDSTLKIQPAKLEDSAVYLCASSLGVGHSPLHFGNGTRLTVT.

CDR3 nucleotide sequence: TGTGCCAGCAGCTTAGAGGGCAGGAGCTCCTACGAGCAGTACTTC. Amino acid sequence: CASSLEGRSSYEQYF. The rearrangement links TRBV11-1 to TRBJ2-7; D gene unclear. This CDR3 is built from 15 residues. V was shortened by 1 base and J by 0 bases, with 10 bases between the two germline ends. In germline, CDR1 is SGHAT, CDR2 FQDESV (reference sequence).

This clone was found once. The chain couples TRBV19 to TRBJ2-2, with TRBD1 matching over 8 bases. V gave up 7 bases and J gave up 6 bases; unmatched junction bases: 7. CDR3 length equals 14 residues. Germline assignment: CDR1 LNHDA and CDR2 SQIVND (reference sequence). The CDR3 here is CASIRTGISGELFF. DNA of the CDR3: TGTGCCAGTATCCGGACAGGGATCTCCGGGGAGCTGTTTTTT.

The chain couples TRBV11-1 to TRBJ2-3; perhaps D is TRBD1 or TRBD2 (6 bases each). Germline CDR1 and CDR2: SGHAT and FQDESV (reference sequence). The CDR3 spans 14 residues. The ends were cut back, 2 bases at V and 3 bases at J, with 9 bases in the middle. CDR3 protein: CASSLWGATDTQYF. In DNA form, the CDR3 reads TGTGCCAGCAGCTTATGGGGGGCAACAGATACGCAGTATTTT.

This clone was recorded only once. This sequence joins TRBV5-6 and TRBJ2-7, with D perhaps matching TRBD1 or TRBD2 (5 bases each). V lost 0 bases and J 4 bases, leaving 11 bases between the germline ends. The germline CDR1 and CDR2 sequences are SGHDT and YYEEEE. The CDR3 loop spans 14 amino acids. The CDR3 bases are TGTGCCAGCAGCTTGGCCGGGACCCTTTACGAGCAGTACGTC. Its translation: CASSLAGTLYEQYV.

The chain joins TRBV27 to TRBJ2-1; no definite D call. Trimming pared 5 bases from V and 6 bases from J, leaving 17 bases between. The length of the CDR3 is 15 residues. Looked up from germline, CDR1 is MNHEY and CDR2 is SMNVEV (reference sequence). CDR3 sequence: CASSRGPLRSNEQFF. The CDR3 DNA sequence: TGTGCCAGCAGTCGAGGACCCTTACGGTCCAATGAGCAGTTCTTC.

The chain combines TRBV7-9 with TRBJ2-1; D could derive from TRBD1 or TRBD2 (6 bases each). The V gene's germline CDR1 is SEHNR and CDR2 FQNEAQ (reference sequence). CDR3 length: 15 residues. The V and J ends lost 1 base and 3 bases respectively, with 10 bases between them. As DNA, the CDR3 is TGTGCCAGCAGCTTAGGCGGAGGGGGCTACAATGAGCAGTTCTTC. It specifies CASSLGGGGYNEQFF.

The rearrangement links TRBV19 to TRBJ2-2, with TRBD2 matching over 11 bases. V shed 6 bases and J 3 bases; nucleotides not matched to a gene: 3. This CDR3 has 15 amino acids. Germline assignment: CDR1 LNHDA and CDR2 SQIVND (reference sequence). The CDR3 loop is CASSGTSGYTGELFF. The CDR3 DNA sequence: TGTGCCAGTAGCGGGACTAGCGGTTACACCGGGGAGCTGTTTTTT.

This rearrangement joins TRBV4-2 to TRBJ2-7; possibly TRBD2 for D (5 bases). The V end lost 5 bases, the J end lost 9 bases, and 17 bases lay between the germline ends. Germline CDR1 reads LGHNA; CDR2 reads YNFKEQ. The CDR3 spans 13 residues. DNA of the CDR3: TGTGCCAGCAGCGAACAACCGGGGTCCGGGCAGTACGTC. Protein sequence: CASSEQPGSGQYV.

The chain couples TRBV28 to TRBJ1-5; TRBD1 aligns across 7 bases. J lost 6 bases, V lost 5 bases, and 7 bases had no gene match. Germline V gene data show CDR1 as MDHEN and CDR2 as SYDVKM. The CDR3 totals 14 residues. CDR3 DNA sequence: TGTGCCAGCAGTATTCAGGGGGGGGGTCAGCCCCAGCATTTT. Protein: CASSIQGGGQPQHF.

The V and J genes are TRBV30 and TRBJ2-7; D remains unclear. The CDR3 loop spans 13 amino acids. Trimming removed 3 bases from V and 0 bases from J, with 9 bases in between. Per germline, CDR1 GTSNPN and CDR2 SVGIG (reference sequence). This CDR3 reads CAWRFPNSYEQYF. The CDR3 coding sequence is TGTGCCTGGAGATTCCCTAACTCCTACGAGCAGTACTTC.

This sequence joins TRBV28 and TRBJ1-1, with D possibly TRBD1 on 6 matching bases. The CDR3 runs to 17 residues. The germline V gene encodes CDR1 MDHEN and CDR2 SYDVKM. V shed 3 bases and J shed 0 bases, with 17 bases lying between them. CDR3 residues: CASSLGQGVDMNTEAFF. Here the CDR3 DNA reads TGTGCCAGCAGTTTGGGACAAGGGGTAGACATGAACACTGAAGCTTTCTTT.

The chain couples TRBV2 to TRBJ2-4; unclear D gene. Germline CDR1 is SNHLY and CDR2 is FYNNEI. Trimming stripped 2 bases from V and 7 bases from J, with 3 bases between. The CDR3 sequence is 11 residues long. CDR3 bases: TGTGCCAGCAGTGAAAGGAACATTCAGTACTTC. This encodes CASSERNIQYF.

The rearrangement uses TRBV7-3 and TRBJ2-2; no clear D gene. This CDR3 spans 15 amino acids. CDR1 and CDR2 (germline): SGHTA, FQGTGA. Trimming pared 3 bases from V and 0 bases from J, leaving 8 bases between. The CDR3 spells CASSLTVSNTGELFF. CDR3 DNA sequence: TGTGCCAGCAGCTTGACTGTCTCGAACACCGGGGAGCTGTTTTTT.

The gene calls are TRBV4-1 and TRBJ2-3, with 7 bases that match TRBD2. The germline V gene has CDR1 MGHRA and CDR2 YSYEKL. Unmatched junction bases numbered 7, after V lost 4 bases and J lost 3 bases. The length of the CDR3 is 15 residues. This CDR3 reads CASSRAGAGTDTQYF. CDR3 bases: TGCGCCAGCAGCCGGGCGGGAGCAGGTACAGATACGCAGTATTTT.

This clone was recorded once. The chain recombines TRBV27 with TRBJ2-2; TRBD2 agrees at 16 bases. Per germline, CDR1 MNHEY and CDR2 SMNVEV (reference sequence). The ends lost 6 bases at V and 5 bases at J; junction bases unmatched: 6. The CDR3 consists of 17 residues. The CDR3 nucleotides read TGTGCCAGCAGCTCGGGACTAGCGGGAGGGGGAACCGGGGAGCTGTTTTTT. This codes for CASSSGLAGGGTGELFF.

The rearrangement links TRBV7-9 to TRBJ2-1; unclear D gene. The CDR3 loop spans 14 amino acids. Looked up from germline, CDR1 is SEHNR and CDR2 is FQNEAQ (reference sequence). Trimming removed 2 bases from V and 6 bases from J, with 11 bases in between. CDR3 nucleotide sequence: TGTGCCAGCAGCTTACAGGCCGTTCCCAATGAGCAGTTCTTC. It encodes CASSLQAVPNEQFF.

This chain uses TRBV28 with TRBJ1-5; D might be TRBD1 (6 bases). The CDR3 is made up of 15 amino acids. V was shortened by 8 bases and J by 1 base, with 15 bases between the two germline ends. The germline V gene has CDR1 MDHEN and CDR2 SYDVKM. CDR3 in DNA: TGTGCCAGCTCCCTGGGGGGGGCGAGCAATCAGCCCCAGCATTTT. Residues: CASSLGGASNQPQHF. The entire variable domain, with the rest obtained from reference TRBV28 and TRBJ1-5, is as follows: DVKVTQSSRYLVKRTGEKVFLECVQDMDHENMFWYRQDPGLGLRLIYFSYDVKMKEKGDIPEGYSVSREKKERFSLILESASTNQTSMYLCASSLGGASNQPQHFGDGTRLSIL.

The rearrangement links TRBV18 to TRBJ2-7; D unclear. The V gene lost 2 bases and the J gene lost 0 bases, with 5 bases spanning the gap. This CDR3 contains 13 residues. CDR1 KGHSH and CDR2 LQKENI come from the germline V gene. DNA of the CDR3: TGTGCCAGCTCACCAGACAACTCCTACGAGCAGTACGTC. Protein product: CASSPDNSYEQYV.

CDR3 nucleotide sequence: TGTGCCAGCTCACCTGCAGCAGTTGGAACTGAAGCTTTCTTT. This codes for CASSPAAVGTEAFF. The rearrangement joins TRBV18 to TRBJ1-1; D not resolved. From germline, CDR1 is KGHSH and CDR2 LQKENI. The CDR3 is 14 residues long. The V and J ends lost 3 bases and 5 bases respectively, with 13 bases between them.

There are a few counts of this clone. V gene TRBV11-2 combines with J gene TRBJ1-2; D may be TRBD1 (5 bases). The germline V gene has CDR1 SGHAT and CDR2 FQNNGV. The CDR3 has 13 amino acids. V gave up 5 bases and J gave up 2 bases, with 9 bases separating them. DNA of the CDR3: TGTGCCAGCAGCCAAGACAGAAACTATGGCTACACCTTC. As protein: CASSQDRNYGYTF.

The rearrangement uses TRBV28 and TRBJ2-7, with a possible D match to TRBD2 (6 bases). Germline-derived CDR1 and CDR2 are MDHEN and SYDVKM. The V end lost 9 bases, the J end lost 3 bases, and 18 bases lay between the germline ends. This CDR3 comprises 14 residues. The CDR3 nucleotides are TGTGCCAGTCGGCAAGGACTACCGAACTACGAGCAGTACTTC. Translation gives CASRQGLPNYEQYF.

This clone was recorded only once. The rearrangement links TRBV9 to TRBJ2-5, with no clear D. This CDR3 is built from 13 residues. CDR1 and CDR2 (germline): SGDLS, YYNGEE. V was shortened by 1 base and J by 1 base, with 5 bases between the two germline ends. The CDR3 spells CASSVSLQETQYF. Here the CDR3 DNA reads TGTGCCAGCAGCGTATCCCTCCAAGAGACCCAGTACTTC.